Many counts were recorded for the clone carrying this T cell receptor (beta chain). TCRdb re-called the 5' RACE reads through MiXCR, storing one row per CDR3 protein. The data contain 500,000 to 700,000 distinct CDR3 sequences, around 7.4% of them singletons. This sample is drawn from a study of identical twins. CDR1 and CDR2 (germline): SGHAT, FQNNGV. There are 14 residues in the CDR3. V lost 6 bases, J lost 4 bases, and 16 bases lay in between. The same data also went into a second study, on yellow fever vaccine responses in identical twins.

This TCR was sampled from a young woman in good health. The rearrangement joins TRBV11-2 to TRBJ2-7, with D possibly matching TRBD2 (6 bases). The specimen was PBMCs. CDR3 sequence (DNA): TGTGCCAGCAGACGACCGGGACTTCGTTACGAGCAGTACTTC. Protein: CASRRPGLRYEQYF. The full variable domain, rest sourced from reference TRBV11-2 and TRBJ2-7, is EAGVAQSPRYKIIEKRQSVAFWCNPISGHATLYWYQQILGQGPKLLIQFQNNGVVDDSQLPKDRFSAERLKGVDSTLKIQPAKLEDSAVYLCASRRPGLRYEQYFGPGTRLTVT.